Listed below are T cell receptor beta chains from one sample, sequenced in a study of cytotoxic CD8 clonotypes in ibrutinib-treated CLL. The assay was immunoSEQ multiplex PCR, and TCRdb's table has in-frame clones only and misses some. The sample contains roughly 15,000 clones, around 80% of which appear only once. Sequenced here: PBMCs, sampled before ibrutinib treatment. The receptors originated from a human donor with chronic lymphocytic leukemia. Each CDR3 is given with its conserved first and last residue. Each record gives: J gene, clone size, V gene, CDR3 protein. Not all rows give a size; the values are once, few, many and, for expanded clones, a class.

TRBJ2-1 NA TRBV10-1 CASTPSGRAENEQFF
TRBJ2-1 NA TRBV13 CASSLGDSWGNEQFF
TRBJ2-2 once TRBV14 CASSPIQGKNTGELFF
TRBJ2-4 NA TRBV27 CASSLSFRQAKNIQYF
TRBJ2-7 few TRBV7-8 CASSAPQGDEQYF
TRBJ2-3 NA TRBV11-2 CASSLAWTSGADTQYF
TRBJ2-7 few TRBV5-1 CASSRDGNYEQYF
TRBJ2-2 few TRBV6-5 CASSYRTQTGELFF
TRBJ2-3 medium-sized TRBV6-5 CASSYDRRNTDTQYF
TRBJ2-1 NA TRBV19 CASSIVPSSYNEQFF
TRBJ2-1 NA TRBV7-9 CASKGTGPTNEQFF
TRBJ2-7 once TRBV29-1 CSVEGGGTSGDYEQYF
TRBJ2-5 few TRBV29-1 CSGLAGGPETQYF
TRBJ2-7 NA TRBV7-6 CASSLTVDYEQYF
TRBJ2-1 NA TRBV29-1 CSASYNEQFF
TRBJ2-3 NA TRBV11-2 CASSYGSGDTQYF
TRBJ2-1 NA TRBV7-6 CASSESGAFQQFF
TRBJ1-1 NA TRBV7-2 CASLGQGAFF
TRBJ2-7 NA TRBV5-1 CASSLSRKYYEQYF
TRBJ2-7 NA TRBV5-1 CASSPNPKTGIKNEQYF
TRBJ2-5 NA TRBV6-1 CASSLYSGTQYF
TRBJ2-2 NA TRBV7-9 CASSAQTSGNTGELFF
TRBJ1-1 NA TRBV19 CASSIYSQNTEAFF